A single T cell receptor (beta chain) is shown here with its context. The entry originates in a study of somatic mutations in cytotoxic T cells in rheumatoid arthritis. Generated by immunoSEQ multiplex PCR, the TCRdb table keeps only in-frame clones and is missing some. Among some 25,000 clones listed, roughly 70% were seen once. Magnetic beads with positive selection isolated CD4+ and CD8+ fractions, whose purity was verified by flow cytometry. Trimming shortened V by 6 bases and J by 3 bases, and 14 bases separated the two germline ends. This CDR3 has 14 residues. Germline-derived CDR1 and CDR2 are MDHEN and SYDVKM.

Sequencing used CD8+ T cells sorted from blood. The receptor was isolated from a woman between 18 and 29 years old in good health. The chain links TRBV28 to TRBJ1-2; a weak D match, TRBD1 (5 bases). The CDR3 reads CASSPRGVYYGYTF. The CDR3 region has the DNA TGTGCCAGCAGCCCACGAGGGGTATACTATGGCTACACCTTC.